Listed here are 30 T cell receptor beta chains from one sample, sequenced in a study of neurological immune-mediated disorders. TCRdb re-called the 5' RACE reads through MiXCR, storing one row per CDR3 protein. The sample carries 31,000 or so distinct CDR3 sequences, approximately 1.5% recorded once. The sequencing sample was made of PBMCs. Every receptor here comes from a woman aged 25 to 45 with multiple sclerosis.

The table lists this clonotype with many counts. The rearrangement joins TRBV5-1 to TRBJ1-2; a weak D match, TRBD1 (6 bases). The germline V and J ends were trimmed by 2 bases and 6 bases, with 17 bases remaining between them. CDR1 is SGHRS and CDR2 is YFSETQ in the germline V gene. The length of the CDR3 is 15 residues. The CDR3 sequence is CASSLGGGGRNGYTF. The CDR3 nucleotides are TGCGCCAGCAGCTTAGGCGGGGGCGGCAGGAATGGCTACACCTTC.

This clonotype occurred many times. The chain couples TRBV29-1 to TRBJ1-1, with D possibly TRBD1 on 5 matching bases. CDR1 is SQVTM, CDR2 ANQGSEA, per germline. This CDR3 has 14 amino acids. V shed 5 bases and J shed 2 bases, with 15 bases lying between them. CDR3 amino acids: CSVRLRGGNTEAFF. The CDR3 DNA follows: TGCAGCGTTCGTTTGCGGGGCGGTAACACTGAAGCTTTCTTT. Full variable domain (rest looked up from reference TRBV29-1 and TRBJ1-1): SAVISQKPSRDICQRGTSLTIQCQVDSQVTMMFWYRQQPGQSLTLIATANQGSEATYESGFVIDKFPISRPNLTFSTLTVSNMSPEDSSIYLCSVRLRGGNTEAFFGQGTRLTVV.

The table lists this clonotype with many counts. The chain employs TRBV12-3 or TRBV12-4 and TRBJ2-7; either TRBD1 or TRBD2 may supply D (7 bases each). The CDR3 totals 18 residues. V dropped 1 base and J dropped 4 bases, with 23 bases sitting between them. The DNA of the CDR3 is TGTGCCAGCAGTTTAGGGTTCAGGAGACAGGGAGGGAGTTACGAGCAGTACTTC. Translating it yields CASSLGFRRQGGSYEQYF.

This clonotype has ten or more counts. This chain connects TRBV6-4 to TRBJ2-4; 7 bases fit TRBD1. The CDR3 is 14 amino acids. CDR1 is MRHNA and CDR2 is SNTAGT in the germline V gene. Trimming removed 10 bases from V and 0 bases from J; junction bases left unmatched: 6. The CDR3 reads CAMGQPLAKNIQYF. The DNA of the CDR3 is TGTGCCATGGGACAGCCCCTAGCCAAAAACATTCAGTACTTC.

This clonotype was seen at least ten times. This rearrangement joins TRBV6-1 to TRBJ2-7; D may be TRBD2 (5 bases). The CDR3 is made up of 14 amino acids. Germline values: CDR1 MNHNS, CDR2 SASEGT. V lost 0 bases and J 2 bases, leaving 8 bases between the germline ends. CDR3: CASSEAGLTYEQYF. The CDR3 DNA reads as TGTGCCAGCAGTGAAGCAGGACTTACCTACGAGCAGTACTTC.

This clonotype was detected a few times. The chain has TRBV6-4 and TRBJ1-1; unclear D gene. This CDR3 has 14 amino acids. The germline V and J ends were trimmed by 0 bases and 4 bases, with 9 bases remaining between them. Germline lookup yields CDR1 MRHNA and CDR2 SNTAGT. CDR3 nucleotide sequence: TGTGCCAGCAGTGACTCGTCCCGCGGCACTGAAGCTTTCTTT. It specifies CASSDSSRGTEAFF.

About this clonotype: Being one base from a much bigger clone, this may be a read error. This chain uses TRBV29-1 with TRBJ2-7; a possible D gene is TRBD2 (5 bases). Germline values: CDR1 SQVTM, CDR2 ANQGSEA. The CDR3 is made up of 10 amino acids. The CDR3 nucleotides are TGCAGCGTTTCGGGGTTCGAGAAGTACTTC. This sequence encodes CSVSGFEKYF.

This clonotype was counted ten times or more. The chain is built from TRBV5-1 and TRBJ2-7; perhaps D is TRBD1 or TRBD2 (6 bases each). The CDR3 has 14 amino acids. Germline V gene sequence: CDR1 SGHRS, CDR2 YFSETQ. The V end was cut by 4 bases, the J end by 2 bases, with 13 bases between. CDR3 amino acids: CASSRIGGPYEQYF. CDR3 DNA sequence: TGCGCCAGCAGCCGAATTGGGGGGCCCTACGAGCAGTACTTC. Complete variable domain (other parts from reference TRBV5-1 and TRBJ2-7): KAGVTQTPRYLIKTRGQQVTLSCSPISGHRSVSWYQQTPGQGLQFLFEYFSETQRNKGNFPGRFSGRQFSNSRSEMNVSTLELGDSALYLCASSRIGGPYEQYFGPGTRLTVT.

By share, this clonotype counts as medium-sized. J is TRBJ1-1 and V is TRBV5-1; no firm D call. Trimming removed 1 base from V and 0 bases from J, with 4 bases in between. The CDR3 has 13 amino acids. Germline V gene lookup returns CDR1 SGHRS and CDR2 YFSETQ. DNA of the CDR3: TGCGCCAGCAGCTTGAGCATGAACACTGAAGCTTTCTTT. This translates into CASSLSMNTEAFF.

This clonotype was seen at least ten times. This rearrangement joins TRBV5-1 to TRBJ1-1, with D maybe TRBD1 (5 bases). Germline V gene data show CDR1 as SGHRS and CDR2 as YFSETQ. Trimming stripped 0 bases from V and 1 base from J, with 13 bases between. The CDR3 covers 16 residues. DNA for the CDR3: TGCGCCAGCAGCTTGGATGGACAAACGGAGAACACTGAAGCTTTCTTT. Translating it yields CASSLDGQTENTEAFF.

This clonotype has at least ten counts. V is TRBV20-1 and J is TRBJ2-7; the match to TRBD1 covers 8 bases. The CDR3 length is 12 residues. The ends lost 3 bases at V and 4 bases at J; junction bases unmatched: 2. Germline assignment: CDR1 DFQATT and CDR2 SNEGSKA (reference sequence). The CDR3 loop is CSARNRGYEQYF. CDR3 DNA sequence: TGCAGTGCTAGGAACAGGGGGTACGAGCAGTACTTC.

This clonotype has a count of ten or more. The chain uses TRBV20-1 and TRBJ2-1; TRBD2 matches 8 bases. The ends lost 6 bases at V and 0 bases at J; junction bases unmatched: 7. CDR3 length: 15 amino acids. Per germline, CDR1 DFQATT and CDR2 SNEGSKA (reference sequence). This CDR3 reads CSARSGVSSYNEQFF. The CDR3 coding sequence is TGCAGTGCCCGTAGCGGGGTAAGCTCCTACAATGAGCAGTTCTTC.

This clonotype was seen ten or more times. The chain combines TRBV7-2 with TRBJ1-1; D may be TRBD1 (5 bases). V lost 1 base and J 4 bases, leaving 13 bases between the germline ends. The CDR3 sequence is 15 residues long. The germline CDR1 and CDR2 sequences are SGHTA and FQGNSA. The CDR3 sequence: CASSLDRGSGTEAFF. The CDR3 coding sequence is TGTGCCAGCAGCTTAGATAGGGGTTCGGGCACTGAAGCTTTCTTT.

The sample holds many counts of this clonotype. The chain uses TRBV20-1 and TRBJ2-7; the D call may be TRBD1 or TRBD2 (7 bases each). This CDR3 region has 12 residues. The V gene's germline CDR1 is DFQATT and CDR2 SNEGSKA (reference sequence). V lost 6 bases to trimming and J lost 3 bases, with 12 bases between them. The CDR3 DNA is TGCAGTGCCCAGCGGGACAGCTACGAGCAGTACTTC. This translates into CSAQRDSYEQYF.

This clonotype was seen ten or more times. The chain is built from TRBV4-2 and TRBJ2-7, with D perhaps TRBD1 or TRBD2 (5 bases each). CDR1 is LGHNA, CDR2 YNFKEQ, per germline. Trimming pared 0 bases from V and 0 bases from J, leaving 12 bases between. The CDR3 has 16 residues. CDR3 DNA sequence: TGTGCCAGCAGCCAAGAACCCGGGACGAGCTCCTACGAGCAGTACTTC. Its translation is CASSQEPGTSSYEQYF.

This clonotype was observed at least ten times. The V and J genes are TRBV5-1 and TRBJ2-1; no clear D gene. The germline V gene encodes CDR1 SGHRS and CDR2 YFSETQ. CDR3 length: 15 residues. V dropped 0 bases and J dropped 0 bases, with 7 bases sitting between them. The CDR3 coding sequence is TGCGCCAGCAGCTTGGAGCTGAGCTCCTACAATGAGCAGTTCTTC. It codes for CASSLELSSYNEQFF.

This clonotype was detected ten times or more. This chain uses TRBV20-1 with TRBJ1-6; D not certain. This CDR3 spans 15 amino acids. In germline, CDR1 is DFQATT, CDR2 SNEGSKA (reference sequence). Deletions cut 6 bases from V and 6 bases from J, with 18 bases between. CDR3 amino acids: CSASVRAGRNSPLHF. DNA for the CDR3: TGCAGTGCCAGTGTTCGGGCAGGACGTAATTCACCCCTCCACTTT.

This clonotype showed up many times. V usage is TRBV7-2 and J usage is TRBJ1-4, with 9 bases lining up with TRBD1. Germline V gives CDR1 SGHTA, CDR2 FQGNSA. V was pared by 5 bases and J by 3 bases, with 4 bases of the junction left unmatched. This CDR3 region has 15 residues. The CDR3, as DNA: TGTGCCAGCAGCCTAGGACAGGGGCCTAATGAAAAACTGTTTTTT. Protein product: CASSLGQGPNEKLFF.

There are many counts of this clonotype. The chain combines TRBV20-1 with TRBJ1-1, with a tentative D call TRBD1 (5 bases). Trimming took off 5 bases at V and 5 bases at J, with 9 bases between the two ends. Germline V gene lookup returns CDR1 DFQATT and CDR2 SNEGSKA (reference sequence). The CDR3 extends over 11 amino acids. CDR3: CSAGGRTEAFF. In DNA, the CDR3 is TGCAGTGCTGGGGGACGGACTGAAGCTTTCTTT.

This clonotype was detected ten times or more. The chain employs TRBV3-1 and TRBJ2-6; weak D call: TRBD2 (5 bases). The ends were cut back, 4 bases at V and 1 base at J, with 11 bases in the middle. Germline V lookup: CDR1 LGHDT, CDR2 YNNKEL (reference sequence). The CDR3 is made up of 16 amino acids. The CDR3 sequence: CASSLGTGSGANVLTF. CDR3 DNA sequence: TGTGCCAGCAGCCTCGGAACGGGGTCTGGGGCCAACGTCCTGACTTTC.

Ten or more counts support this clonotype. The gene calls are TRBV5-1 and TRBJ1-1; 10 nucleotides match TRBD1. J gave up 11 bases and V 0 bases, and 7 bases lay outside the gene matches. The germline gives CDR1 SGHRS, CDR2 YFSETQ. This CDR3 has 14 residues. The CDR3 nucleotides are TGCGCCAGCAGCTTGGGGGACAGGGGTGCAGGGGCTTTCTTT. Residues: CASSLGDRGAGAFF.

The rearrangement joins TRBV7-2 to TRBJ1-5; D is unclear. CDR3 length: 15 amino acids. Germline-derived CDR1 and CDR2 are SGHTA and FQGNSA. V was shortened by 1 base and J by 0 bases, with 7 bases between the two germline ends. The CDR3 loop reads CASSLGRYSNQPQHF. CDR3 in DNA: TGTGCCAGCAGCTTAGGGCGGTATAGCAATCAGCCCCAGCATTTT.

This clonotype was detected many times. The chain links TRBV7-9 to TRBJ1-1; the D is unclear. The CDR3 is 14 residues long. Germline loops: CDR1 SEHNR, CDR2 FQNEAQ (reference sequence). V was trimmed by 5 bases and J by 1 base, leaving 11 bases between them. The CDR3 is CASSQSPPNTEAFF. CDR3 in DNA: TGTGCCAGCAGCCAGAGCCCGCCGAACACTGAAGCTTTCTTT.

In this sample, this clonotype turned up many times. This rearrangement joins TRBV9 to TRBJ2-1; TRBD2 agrees at 7 bases. V lost 0 bases, J lost 4 bases, and 7 bases stayed unmatched. This CDR3 region has 16 residues. Per germline, CDR1 SGDLS and CDR2 YYNGEE. For the CDR3, the DNA is TGTGCCAGCAGCGTAGCAATGGGGGGGGTTTACAATGAGCAGTTCTTC. It yields the protein CASSVAMGGVYNEQFF.

This clonotype came up many times. The chain links TRBV20-1 to TRBJ1-1, with 11 bases identical to TRBD1. CDR3 length: 17 amino acids. Germline V gene data show CDR1 as DFQATT and CDR2 as SNEGSKA (reference sequence). Trimming at V came to 2 bases and at J to 3 bases, leaving 11 bases not matched to a gene. CDR3 region: CSARRTGGGWRDTEAFF. CDR3 nucleotides: TGCAGTGCTAGACGGACAGGGGGCGGTTGGCGTGACACTGAAGCTTTCTTT.

This clonotype was counted at least ten times. The chain recombines TRBV9 with TRBJ2-2; TRBD1 matches at 10 bases. The CDR3 totals 15 residues. The junction had 5 bases not matched to a gene; V was cut back by 4 bases and J by 5 bases. Per germline, CDR1 SGDLS and CDR2 YYNGEE. CDR3 bases: TGTGCCAGCAGCCCCAGGACAGGGGGAACCGGGGAGCTGTTTTTT. It specifies CASSPRTGGTGELFF. Combining the CDR3 with reference TRBV9 and TRBJ2-2 gives the whole variable domain DSGVTQTPKHLITATGQRVTLRCSPRSGDLSVYWYQQSLDQGLQFLIQYYNGEERAKGNILERFSAQQFPDLHSELNLSSLELGDSALYFCASSPRTGGTGELFFGEGSRLTVL.

This clonotype has at least ten counts. CDR3 residues: CASSLVSEATDTQYF. Here the CDR3 DNA reads TGTGCCAGCAGCTTGGTCAGCGAAGCCACAGATACGCAGTATTTT. The chain employs TRBV5-6 and TRBJ2-3, with unresolved D. CDR3 size: 15 residues. Germline V lookup: CDR1 SGHDT, CDR2 YYEEEE. Trimming stripped 0 bases from V and 2 bases from J, with 10 bases between.

Many counts were recorded for this clonotype. The V and J genes are TRBV9 and TRBJ1-2; D ambiguous. Trimming took 0 bases from V and 5 from J, leaving 8 bases between them. There are 13 residues in the CDR3. Looked up from germline, CDR1 is SGDLS and CDR2 is YYNGEE. The CDR3, as DNA: TGTGCCAGCAGCGTAGGAGTGGGGTATGGCTACACCTTC. Amino acid sequence: CASSVGVGYGYTF.

This clonotype occurred many times. The CDR3 does not end in the conserved phenylalanine or tryptophan, so this is likely a read error. This chain uses TRBV5-1 with TRBJ2-5; D uncertain. In germline, CDR1 is SGHRS, CDR2 YFSETQ. The CDR3 extends over 12 amino acids. With 5 bases removed from V and 4 bases from J, the gap between germline ends came to 9 bases. CDR3 sequence: CASSELRETQYY. The CDR3 nucleotides read TGCGCCAGCAGTGAGTTAAGAGAGACCCAGTACTAC.

This clonotype occurred many times. V usage is TRBV3-1 and J usage is TRBJ1-1; D is perhaps TRBD1 (6 bases). Germline lookup yields CDR1 LGHDT and CDR2 YNNKEL (reference sequence). The CDR3 loop spans 17 amino acids. The V and J ends lost 2 bases and 7 bases respectively, with 23 bases between them. CDR3 DNA: TGTGCCAGCAGCCAATCTAATCGGGGGGCGACAAGGGGTGAAGCTTTCTTT. Protein: CASSQSNRGATRGEAFF.